This TCR beta chain originates from a study of CD8 T cells in Susac syndrome. Random-hexamer reverse transcription was applied to about 0.5 to 1 ug RNA. In TCRdb, the immunoSEQ multiplex PCR reads were re-called with MiXCR into one record per CDR3 protein. The table shows 250,000 to 300,000 distinct CDR3 sequences, with around 91% occurring only once. The V and J ends lost 0 bases and 5 bases respectively, with 10 bases between them. The CDR3 is 14 residues long. Germline CDR1 reads LNHNV; CDR2 reads YYDKDF (reference sequence). The source material was CD8+ T cells from PBMCs. The source of this sequence is a human donor with multiple sclerosis. The rearrangement joins TRBV15 to TRBJ2-5; the D is unclear. The chain's CDR3 is CATSRDNAPETQYF. The CDR3 coding sequence is TGTGCCACCAGCAGAGATAATGCACCGGAGACCCAGTACTTC.